The 31 T cell receptor beta chains below all came from one sample that was sequenced in a study of glioma-infiltrating T cells. The iRepertoire nested amplicon-rescue multiplex PCR amplified TCR alpha and beta CDR3s from RNA. TCRdb re-derived calls from the multiplex PCR reads in MiXCR, one entry per CDR3 protein. The repertoire holds around 390,000 distinct CDR3 sequences, with roughly two fifths as singletons. The sample consisted of glioma tissue, nonneoplastic brain tissue, or PBMCs (not recorded which). The receptor set was obtained from a human donor with low-grade glioma or glioblastoma, undergoing nonglioma brain surgery, or in good health (not recorded which).

This clonotype has a count of ten or more. J is TRBJ1-1 and V is TRBV4-2; TRBD1 matches 7 bases. The CDR3 is 18 residues long. CDR1 and CDR2 (germline): LGHNA, YNFKEQ. V shed 0 bases and J 4 bases; nucleotides not matched to a gene: 14. This CDR3 is CASSQEALEGAGRTEAFF. CDR3 sequence (DNA): TGTGCCAGCAGCCAAGAAGCCCTTGAGGGGGCTGGGCGCACTGAAGCTTTCTTT.

The CDR3 reads CASSLKREWGRVNEQFF. The CDR3, as DNA: TGCGCCAGCAGCTTGAAGCGGGAGTGGGGAAGGGTCAATGAGCAGTTCTTC. This chain joins TRBV5-1 and TRBJ2-1; 8 positions match TRBD2. The germline gives CDR1 SGHRS, CDR2 YFSETQ. With V trimmed by 1 base and J by 6 bases, 12 bases remained unmatched. The CDR3 covers 17 residues.

The rearrangement links TRBV20-1 to TRBJ2-7; D unclear. V was pared by 5 bases and J by 4 bases, with 15 bases between. This CDR3 is 13 amino acids long. Germline values: CDR1 DFQATT, CDR2 SNEGSKA (reference sequence). Here the CDR3 DNA reads TGCAGTGCTCCCTACGGCTACGCGTACGAGCAGTACTTC. As protein: CSAPYGYAYEQYF.

This clonotype was seen a handful of times. This CDR3 reads CASSLGGLIYGYTF. CDR3 in DNA: TGTGCCAGCAGTTTGGGGGGGCTCATCTATGGCTACACCTTC. The chain has TRBV28 and TRBJ1-2, with a tentative D call TRBD1 (6 bases). Trimming cost V 3 bases and J 4 bases, with 12 bases left between them. The CDR3 has 14 residues. CDR1 and CDR2 (germline): MDHEN, SYDVKM.

This sequence joins TRBV7-2 and TRBJ1-5; unclear D gene. V was trimmed by 5 bases and J by 2 bases, leaving 13 bases between them. CDR3 size: 15 residues. The V gene's germline CDR1 is SGHTA and CDR2 FQGNSA. In DNA, the CDR3 is TGTGCCAGCAGCACCGCGCCGGGAGGCAATCAGCCCCAGCATTTT. The encoded protein is CASSTAPGGNQPQHF.

A word on this clonotype: Without the conserved terminal phenylalanine or tryptophan, this CDR3 likely stems from a read error. The chain links TRBV20-1 to TRBJ1-5, with D possibly being TRBD1 (6 bases). V was cut by 5 bases and J by 1 base, with 12 bases left in between. This CDR3 is 14 amino acids long. The germline CDR1 and CDR2 sequences are DFQATT and SNEGSKA (reference sequence). The CDR3 DNA reads TGCAGTGCTGGCCGGGACATAAGCAATCAGCCCCAGCATTCT. The encoded protein is CSAGRDISNQPQHS.

At least ten counts were recorded for this clonotype. The V and J genes are TRBV27 and TRBJ2-3, with TRBD2 identical over 7 bases. J lost 0 bases, V lost 6 bases, and 9 bases had no gene match. The length of the CDR3 is 16 residues. CDR1 and CDR2 from the germline V gene are MNHEY and SMNVEV (reference sequence). This CDR3 reads CASSRLGGVSTDTQYF. Written as DNA, the CDR3 is TGTGCCAGCAGCCGTCTTGGGGGGGTTAGCACAGATACGCAGTATTTT.

Ten or more counts support this clonotype. The chain joins TRBV2 to TRBJ1-1; 7 bases align to TRBD1. The CDR3 is 13 amino acids. With V trimmed by 11 bases and J by 1 base, 7 bases remained unmatched. From germline, CDR1 is SNHLY and CDR2 FYNNEI. The CDR3 loop reads CARFRDRNTEAFF. As DNA, the CDR3 is TGTGCCCGATTCCGGGACAGGAACACTGAAGCTTTCTTT. Together with reference TRBV2 and TRBJ1-1, the CDR3 gives the full variable domain: EPEVTQTPSHQVTQMGQEVILRCVPISNHLYFYWYRQILGQKVEFLVSFYNNEISEKSEIFDDQFSVERPDGSNFTLKIRSTKLEDSAMYFCARFRDRNTEAFFGQGTRLTVV.

This clonotype has at least ten counts. J is TRBJ1-5 and V is TRBV20-1; D remains unclear. CDR3 length equals 15 residues. The V gene's germline CDR1 is DFQATT and CDR2 SNEGSKA (reference sequence). With 0 bases removed from V and 0 bases from J, the gap between germline ends came to 9 bases. Here the CDR3 DNA reads TGCAGTGCTAGAGATCTAAACATTAGCAATCAGCCCCAGCATTTT. The encoded protein is CSARDLNISNQPQHF.

This clonotype was counted only a few times. V usage is TRBV28 and J usage is TRBJ2-7; D might be TRBD2 (5 bases). From germline, CDR1 is MDHEN and CDR2 SYDVKM. The CDR3 totals 16 residues. The V gene lost 7 bases and the J gene lost 0 bases, with 19 bases spanning the gap. Here the CDR3 reads CASTTHRVRVSYEQYF. Written as DNA, the CDR3 is TGTGCCAGCACCACACATAGGGTGCGGGTCTCCTACGAGCAGTACTTC. The variable domain in full, completed from reference TRBV28 and TRBJ2-7, reads DVKVTQSSRYLVKRTGEKVFLECVQDMDHENMFWYRQDPGLGLRLIYFSYDVKMKEKGDIPEGYSVSREKKERFSLILESASTNQTSMYLCASTTHRVRVSYEQYFGPGTRLTVT.

The chain has TRBV20-1 and TRBJ1-5; D remains ambiguous. This CDR3 comprises 16 residues. Deletions cut 0 bases from V and 1 base from J, with 13 bases between. Germline CDR1 is DFQATT and CDR2 is SNEGSKA (reference sequence). CDR3 region: CSARDWAIGSNQPQHF. The CDR3 nucleotides are TGCAGTGCTAGAGATTGGGCCATCGGGAGCAATCAGCCCCAGCATTTT.

The chain couples TRBV25-1 to TRBJ2-1; D perhaps matches TRBD2 (6 bases). CDR3 length: 21 residues. In germline, CDR1 is MGHDK, CDR2 SYGVNS. Trimming left V 2 bases short and J 1 base short, with 27 bases between. CDR3 loop: CASSEIGSGQVPSGSYNEQFF. Written as DNA, the CDR3 is TGTGCCAGCAGTGAAATAGGAAGCGGCCAAGTCCCGAGCGGGTCCTACAATGAGCAGTTCTTC.

J is TRBJ1-1 and V is TRBV2; the match to TRBD1 covers 7 bases. V trimming: 0 bases; J trimming: 3 bases; junction bases outside the gene matches: 7. The V gene's germline CDR1 is SNHLY and CDR2 FYNNEI. The CDR3 is 16 amino acids. The CDR3 region is CASSEALRGPYTEAFF. CDR3 sequence (DNA): TGTGCCAGCAGTGAAGCATTAAGGGGGCCCTACACTGAAGCTTTCTTT.

This clonotype was recorded at least ten times. The rearrangement uses TRBV6-1 and TRBJ1-4; 11 nucleotides match TRBD1. There are 15 residues in the CDR3. Germline trimming cut 5 bases from V and 7 bases from J; bases unmatched to any gene: 6. The germline V gene encodes CDR1 MNHNS and CDR2 SASEGT. CDR3 amino acids: CASSLDGTGGEKLFF. The CDR3 DNA reads as TGTGCCAGCAGTCTCGATGGGACAGGGGGTGAAAAACTGTTTTTT.

Notes on this clonotype: Given a much more abundant clone one base away, this may be a read error. This chain uses TRBV27 with TRBJ2-1; TRBD2 aligns across 11 bases. The CDR3 consists of 15 residues. Germline CDR1 MNHEY, CDR2 SMNVEV (reference sequence). The CDR3 spells CASSYRLAGWNGQFF. The CDR3 DNA reads TGTGCCAGCAGTTATAGACTAGCGGGATGGAATGGGCAGTTCTTC.

Remarks on this clonotype: Mismatch with germline at one junction end may stem from a read error. V usage is TRBV7-3 and J usage is TRBJ1-1; D is uncertain. There are 13 residues in the CDR3. Germline V gives CDR1 SGHTA, CDR2 FQGTGA. The CDR3 reads CARSLASDTEAFF. The DNA for the CDR3 is TGTGCCAGAAGCTTAGCGTCGGACACTGAAGCTTTCTTT.

V gene TRBV24-1 combines with J gene TRBJ1-2; TRBD1 matches 11 bases. Germline V lookup: CDR1 KGHDR, CDR2 SFDVKD. This CDR3 has 16 residues. V lost 4 bases to trimming and J lost 2 bases; unmatched junction nucleotides: 5. In DNA, the CDR3 is TGTGCCACCAGTGACAGGACAGGGGGCAAGAACTATGGCTACACCTTC. Residues: CATSDRTGGKNYGYTF.

In its sample, this clonotype was seen many times. This rearrangement joins TRBV6-2 or TRBV6-3 to TRBJ1-3; 7 nucleotides align to TRBD1. CDR1 and CDR2 (germline): MNHEY, SVGEGT. V lost 6 bases, J lost 0 bases, and 5 bases stayed unmatched. CDR3 size: 15 residues. CDR3 coding DNA: TGTGCCAGCAGGAGGACAGGCGGCTCTGGAAACACCATATATTTT. It specifies CASRRTGGSGNTIYF.

Concerning this clonotype itself: A junction boundary mismatches the germline segment, possibly from a read error. The chain recombines TRBV28 with TRBJ2-7; D is undetermined. The length of the CDR3 is 13 residues. CDR1 is MDHEN and CDR2 is SYDVKM in the germline V gene. CDR3 sequence: CASSLRLGPKQYF. CDR3 in DNA: TGTGCCAGCAGTTTACGGTTGGGCCCGAAGCAGTACTTT.

In the case of this clonotype: A read error is possible here, since a much larger clone lies one base away. The chain is built from TRBV12-3 or TRBV12-4 and TRBJ1-1, with D possibly matching TRBD1 (6 bases). V was clipped by 3 bases and J by 1 base, with 9 bases between them. The CDR3 has 14 amino acids. CDR3 bases: TGTGCCAGCAGTTTTCAGGGGCCGAACACTGAAGCTTTCTTT. It specifies CASSFQGPNTEAFF.

The genes are TRBV29-1 and TRBJ2-1; 9 bases map to TRBD1. This CDR3 comprises 12 residues. From germline, CDR1 is SQVTM and CDR2 ANQGSEA. V was pared by 6 bases and J by 8 bases, with 5 bases of the junction left unmatched. The CDR3, as DNA: TGCAGCGTCGGGACAGGGTTCTATGAGCAGTTCTTC. Translating gives CSVGTGFYEQFF.

The V gene is TRBV20-1, the J gene TRBJ2-1; 16 nucleotides align to TRBD2. CDR1 DFQATT and CDR2 SNEGSKA come from the germline V gene (reference sequence). With 7 bases clipped from V and 8 bases from J, the junction kept 2 bases outside the gene matches. This CDR3 has 13 amino acids. CDR3: CSVGTSGRDEQFF. CDR3 DNA: TGCAGTGTAGGGACTAGCGGGAGGGATGAGCAGTTCTTC.

This clonotype was recorded a few times. The chain combines TRBV24-1 with TRBJ1-5; 7 bases fit TRBD1. Germline V gene lookup returns CDR1 KGHDR and CDR2 SFDVKD. The CDR3 runs 16 residues. Germline trimming cut 9 bases from V and 1 base from J; bases unmatched to any gene: 11. For the CDR3, the DNA is TGTGCCACCGCTTCAGGGGGGCGAGGGAGCAATCAGCCCCAGCATTTT. Its protein product is CATASGGRGSNQPQHF.

This clonotype was observed a few times. The chain employs TRBV4-2 and TRBJ2-1, with 7 bases lining up with TRBD1. The germline V gene has CDR1 LGHNA and CDR2 YNFKEQ. The junction had 3 bases not matched to a gene; V was cut back by 5 bases and J by 2 bases. The CDR3 length is 14 residues. The CDR3 region is CASSYRGPYNEQFF. CDR3 sequence (DNA): TGTGCCAGCAGCTACAGGGGTCCCTACAATGAGCAGTTCTTC.

Worth noting for this clonotype: A much more abundant neighbour one base away suggests this may be a read error. The rearrangement joins TRBV7-2 to TRBJ2-5, with D perhaps matching TRBD2 (5 bases). The length of the CDR3 is 13 residues. Trimming removed 4 bases at V and 5 bases at J, with 11 bases between. Germline loops: CDR1 SGHTA, CDR2 FQGNSA. The CDR3 loop is CASSWASYETQYF. CDR3 DNA: TGTGCCAGCAGCTGGGCTAGCTACGAGACCCAGTACTTC.

This rearrangement joins TRBV6-2 or TRBV6-3 to TRBJ1-1; unclear D gene. This CDR3 is 14 amino acids long. The V and J ends lost 5 bases and 5 bases respectively, with 15 bases between them. Germline lookup yields CDR1 MNHEY and CDR2 SVGEGT. The CDR3 spells CASSLRFLGTEAFF. DNA of the CDR3: TGTGCCAGCAGTCTCAGGTTCCTGGGGACTGAAGCTTTCTTT.

V usage is TRBV20-1 and J usage is TRBJ2-1, with 11 positions matching TRBD2. Trimming cost V 3 bases and J 9 bases; bases outside gene matches: 10. Germline V lookup: CDR1 DFQATT, CDR2 SNEGSKA (reference sequence). CDR3 length equals 15 residues. The CDR3 here is CSARTGTSGLSEQFF. The DNA for the CDR3 is TGCAGTGCTAGGACCGGGACTAGCGGTTTGAGTGAGCAGTTCTTC.

Points on this clonotype: A much larger clone differs by one base, so this may be a read error. The CDR3 protein is CSASGRAGADKQYF. CDR3 in DNA: TGCAGTGCTAGCGGGAGGGCCGGCGCAGATAAGCAGTATTTT. This chain links TRBV20-1 with TRBJ2-3; TRBD2 matches at 8 bases. Germline V CDR1 and CDR2: DFQATT, SNEGSKA (reference sequence). The CDR3 is 14 residues long.

This clonotype was detected a few times. This chain uses TRBV6-6 with TRBJ2-7; D might be TRBD1 or TRBD2, each matching 5 bases. Looked up from germline, CDR1 is MNHNY and CDR2 is SVGAGI (reference sequence). V shed 2 bases and J shed 2 bases, with 13 bases lying between them. This CDR3 region has 15 residues. The CDR3 spells CASSYTPGRPYEQYF. The CDR3 nucleotides are TGTGCCAGCAGTTACACCCCGGGACGGCCCTACGAGCAGTACTTC.

In its sample, this clonotype was seen many times. The chain couples TRBV6-1 to TRBJ1-2; D not resolved. CDR1 is MNHNS, CDR2 SASEGT, per germline. The ends were cut back, 7 bases at V and 0 bases at J, with 12 bases in the middle. The CDR3 has 14 amino acids. The CDR3 spells CASKAGLANYGYTF. CDR3 sequence (DNA): TGTGCCAGCAAGGCAGGACTAGCTAACTATGGCTACACCTTC.

This rearrangement joins TRBV7-9 to TRBJ1-4; maybe TRBD1 (6 bases). The V end lost 4 bases, the J end lost 4 bases, and 13 bases lay between the germline ends. CDR3 size: 15 residues. Germline CDR1 is SEHNR and CDR2 is FQNEAQ (reference sequence). The CDR3: CASSSFGQNNEKLFF. The CDR3 nucleotides are TGTGCCAGCAGCTCATTCGGACAGAATAATGAAAAACTGTTTTTT.